The sequence of this T cell receptor beta chain was determined in a study of CD8+ T cells in alopecia areata. The study's findings and limits: More clonal than normal scalp was lesional scalp, particularly alopecia totalis/universalis.

After isolation, RNA underwent reverse transcription to generate cDNA as the sequencing template. This table comes from immunoSEQ multiplex PCR, and its TCRdb copy is limited to in-frame clones, with some not included. The sample includes around 30,000 clones, about 83% of them seen just once. To note about this clone: Its target is unknown.

CDR1 is LNHNV and CDR2 is YYDKDF in the germline V gene (reference sequence). The V end was cut by 0 bases, the J end by 4 bases, with 2 bases between. This CDR3 comprises 12 residues. The clonotype was recovered from a human donor with alopecia areata. The sequenced sample consisted of NKG2D-low CD8+ T cells sorted from blood. The rearrangement uses TRBV15 and TRBJ2-3; D is undetermined. This CDR3 is CATSRDPDTQYF. Written as DNA, the CDR3 is TGTGCCACCAGCAGAGATCCAGATACGCAGTATTTT.